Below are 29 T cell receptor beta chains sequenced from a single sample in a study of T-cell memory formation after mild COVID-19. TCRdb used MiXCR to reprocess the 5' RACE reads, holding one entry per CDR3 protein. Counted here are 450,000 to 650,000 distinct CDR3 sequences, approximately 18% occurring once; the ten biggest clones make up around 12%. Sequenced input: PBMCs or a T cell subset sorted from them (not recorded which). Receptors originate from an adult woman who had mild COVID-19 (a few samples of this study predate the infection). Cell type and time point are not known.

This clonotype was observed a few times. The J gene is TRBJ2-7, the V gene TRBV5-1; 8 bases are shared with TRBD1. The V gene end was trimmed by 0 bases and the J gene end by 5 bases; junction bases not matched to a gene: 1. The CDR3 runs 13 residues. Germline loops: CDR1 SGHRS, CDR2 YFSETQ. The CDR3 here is CASSLGQGHEQYF. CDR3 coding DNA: TGCGCCAGCAGCTTGGGACAGGGGCACGAGCAGTACTTC. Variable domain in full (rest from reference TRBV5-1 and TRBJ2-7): KAGVTQTPRYLIKTRGQQVTLSCSPISGHRSVSWYQQTPGQGLQFLFEYFSETQRNKGNFPGRFSGRQFSNSRSEMNVSTLELGDSALYLCASSLGQGHEQYFGPGTRLTVT.

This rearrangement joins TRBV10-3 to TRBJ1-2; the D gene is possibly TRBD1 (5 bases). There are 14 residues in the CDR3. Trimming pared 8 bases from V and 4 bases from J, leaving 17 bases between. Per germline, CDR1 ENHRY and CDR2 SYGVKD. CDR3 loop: CAIGDETVTYGYTF. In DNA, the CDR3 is TGTGCCATCGGGGACGAGACAGTTACCTATGGCTACACCTTC.

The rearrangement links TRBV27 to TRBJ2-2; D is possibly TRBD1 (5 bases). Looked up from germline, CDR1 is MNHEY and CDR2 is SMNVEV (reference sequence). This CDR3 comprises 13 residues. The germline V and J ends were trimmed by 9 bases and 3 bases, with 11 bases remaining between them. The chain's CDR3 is CASKLRDTGELFF. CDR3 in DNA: TGTGCCAGTAAGCTCAGGGACACCGGGGAGCTGTTTTTT.

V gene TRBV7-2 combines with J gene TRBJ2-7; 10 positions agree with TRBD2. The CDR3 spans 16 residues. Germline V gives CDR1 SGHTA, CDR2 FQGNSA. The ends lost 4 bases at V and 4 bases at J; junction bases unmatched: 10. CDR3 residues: CASSSRERGGRYEQYF. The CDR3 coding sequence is TGTGCCAGCAGCTCCAGGGAGCGGGGGGGCCGGTACGAGCAGTACTTC.

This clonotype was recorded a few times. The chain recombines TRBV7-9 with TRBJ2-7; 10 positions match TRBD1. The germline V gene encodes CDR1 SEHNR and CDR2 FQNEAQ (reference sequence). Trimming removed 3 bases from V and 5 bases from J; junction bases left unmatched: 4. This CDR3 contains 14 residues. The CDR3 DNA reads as TGTGCCAGCAGCTTGGGGACAGGGGATAACGAGCAGTACTTC. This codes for CASSLGTGDNEQYF.

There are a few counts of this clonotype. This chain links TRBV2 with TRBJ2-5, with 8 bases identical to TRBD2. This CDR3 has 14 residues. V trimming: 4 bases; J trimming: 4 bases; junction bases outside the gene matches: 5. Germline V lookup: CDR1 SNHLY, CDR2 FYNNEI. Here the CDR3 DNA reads TGTGCCAGCAGTGGGACTAGCAGGGGAGAGACCCAGTACTTC. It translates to CASSGTSRGETQYF. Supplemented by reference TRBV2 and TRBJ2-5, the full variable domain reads EPEVTQTPSHQVTQMGQEVILRCVPISNHLYFYWYRQILGQKVEFLVSFYNNEISEKSEIFDDQFSVERPDGSNFTLKIRSTKLEDSAMYFCASSGTSRGETQYFGPGTRLLVL.

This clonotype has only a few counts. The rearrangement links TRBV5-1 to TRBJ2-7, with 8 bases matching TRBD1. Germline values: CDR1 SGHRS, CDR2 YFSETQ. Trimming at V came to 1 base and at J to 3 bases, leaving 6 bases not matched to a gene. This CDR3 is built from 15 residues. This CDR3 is CASSLLSGGYYEQYF. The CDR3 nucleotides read TGCGCCAGCAGCTTGCTCTCAGGGGGCTACTACGAGCAGTACTTC. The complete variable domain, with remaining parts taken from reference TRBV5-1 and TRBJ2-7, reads KAGVTQTPRYLIKTRGQQVTLSCSPISGHRSVSWYQQTPGQGLQFLFEYFSETQRNKGNFPGRFSGRQFSNSRSEMNVSTLELGDSALYLCASSLLSGGYYEQYFGPGTRLTVT.

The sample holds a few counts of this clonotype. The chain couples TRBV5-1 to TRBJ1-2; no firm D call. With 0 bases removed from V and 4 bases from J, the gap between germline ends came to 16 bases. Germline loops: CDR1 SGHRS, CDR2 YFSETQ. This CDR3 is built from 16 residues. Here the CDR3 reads CASSLDLDKAAYGYTF. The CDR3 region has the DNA TGCGCCAGCAGCTTGGACCTTGACAAGGCCGCCTATGGCTACACCTTC.

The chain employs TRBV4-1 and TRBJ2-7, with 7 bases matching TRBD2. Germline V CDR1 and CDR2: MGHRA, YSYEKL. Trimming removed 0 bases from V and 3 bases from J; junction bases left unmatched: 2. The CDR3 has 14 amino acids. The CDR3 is CASSQDGGGYEQYF. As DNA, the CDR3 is TGCGCCAGCAGCCAAGACGGCGGGGGCTACGAGCAGTACTTC.

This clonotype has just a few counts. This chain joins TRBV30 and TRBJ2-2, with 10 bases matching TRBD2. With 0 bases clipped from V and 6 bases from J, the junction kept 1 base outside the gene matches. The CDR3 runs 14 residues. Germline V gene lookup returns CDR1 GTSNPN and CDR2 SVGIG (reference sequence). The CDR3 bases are TGTGCCTGGAGTGTGGGACTAGCGCCCGGGGAGCTGTTTTTT. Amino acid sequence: CAWSVGLAPGELFF. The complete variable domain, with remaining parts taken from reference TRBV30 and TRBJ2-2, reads SQTIHQWPATLVQPVGSPLSLECTVEGTSNPNLYWYRQAAGRGLQLLFYSVGIGQISSEVPQNLSASRPQDRQFILSSKKLLLSDSGFYLCAWSVGLAPGELFFGEGSRLTVL.

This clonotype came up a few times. CDR3 loop: CASSLGGRPRSNEQFF. The CDR3 DNA is TGCGCCAGCAGCTTGGGCGGCAGGCCCCGGTCCAATGAGCAGTTCTTC. V and J are TRBV5-1 and TRBJ2-1; D gene unclear. There are 16 residues in the CDR3. With 0 bases removed from V and 6 bases from J, the gap between germline ends came to 16 bases. Germline loops: CDR1 SGHRS, CDR2 YFSETQ.

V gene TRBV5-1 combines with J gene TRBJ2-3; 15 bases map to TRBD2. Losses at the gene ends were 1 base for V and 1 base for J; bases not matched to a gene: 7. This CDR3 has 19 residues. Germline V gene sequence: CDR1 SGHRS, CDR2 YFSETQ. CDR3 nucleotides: TGCGCCAGCAGCTTGCAGGGACTAGCGGGAGGCGGGGGCACAGATACGCAGTATTTT. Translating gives CASSLQGLAGGGGTDTQYF.

CDR3 region: CASSYSNRGTEAFF. CDR3 nucleotides: TGTGCCAGCAGTTACTCGAATAGGGGCACTGAAGCTTTCTTT. This chain connects TRBV6-6 to TRBJ1-1; D perhaps matches TRBD1 (5 bases). The CDR3 runs 14 residues. V lost 0 bases and J lost 4, with 9 bases in between. Per germline, CDR1 MNHNY and CDR2 SVGAGI (reference sequence).

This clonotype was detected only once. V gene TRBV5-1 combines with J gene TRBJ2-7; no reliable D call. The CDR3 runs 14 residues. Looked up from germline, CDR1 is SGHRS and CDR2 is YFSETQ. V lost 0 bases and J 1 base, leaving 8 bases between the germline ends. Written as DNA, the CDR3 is TGCGCCAGCAGCTTGGCCAGTTTTTCCTACGAGCAGTACTTC. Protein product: CASSLASFSYEQYF. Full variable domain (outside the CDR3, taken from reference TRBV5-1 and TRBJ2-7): KAGVTQTPRYLIKTRGQQVTLSCSPISGHRSVSWYQQTPGQGLQFLFEYFSETQRNKGNFPGRFSGRQFSNSRSEMNVSTLELGDSALYLCASSLASFSYEQYFGPGTRLTVT.

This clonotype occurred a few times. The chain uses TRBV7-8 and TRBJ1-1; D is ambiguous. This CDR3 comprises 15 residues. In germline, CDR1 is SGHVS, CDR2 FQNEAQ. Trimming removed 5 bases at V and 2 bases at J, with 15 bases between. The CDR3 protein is CASSDAFGLNTEAFF. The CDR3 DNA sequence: TGTGCCAGCAGCGATGCCTTCGGGTTAAACACTGAAGCTTTCTTT.

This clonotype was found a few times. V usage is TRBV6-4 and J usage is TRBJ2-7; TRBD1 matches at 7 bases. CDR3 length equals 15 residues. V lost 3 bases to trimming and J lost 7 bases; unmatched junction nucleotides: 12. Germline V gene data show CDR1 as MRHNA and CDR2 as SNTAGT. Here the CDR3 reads CASSEGQVPLGEQYF. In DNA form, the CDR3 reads TGTGCCAGCAGTGAAGGACAGGTCCCCTTGGGGGAGCAGTACTTC.

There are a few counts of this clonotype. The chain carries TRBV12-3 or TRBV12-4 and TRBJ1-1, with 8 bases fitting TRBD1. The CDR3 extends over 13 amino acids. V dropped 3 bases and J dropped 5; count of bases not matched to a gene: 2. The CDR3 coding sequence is TGTGCCAGCAGTTTCAGGGGGCGTACTGAAGCTTTCTTT. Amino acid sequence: CASSFRGRTEAFF.

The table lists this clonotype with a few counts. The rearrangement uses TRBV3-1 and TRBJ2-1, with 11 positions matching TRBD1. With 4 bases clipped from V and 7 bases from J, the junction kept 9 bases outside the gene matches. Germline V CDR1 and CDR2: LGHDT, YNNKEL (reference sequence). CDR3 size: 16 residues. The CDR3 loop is CASSRGGTGGYNEQFF. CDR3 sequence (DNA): TGTGCCAGCAGCCGAGGGGGGACAGGGGGTTATAATGAGCAGTTCTTC.

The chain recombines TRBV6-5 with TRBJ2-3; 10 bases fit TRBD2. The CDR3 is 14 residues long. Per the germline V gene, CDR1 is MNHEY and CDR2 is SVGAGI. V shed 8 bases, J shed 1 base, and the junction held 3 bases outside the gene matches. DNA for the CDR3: TGTGCCAGCCGAGGGACTAGCGGCACAGATACGCAGTATTTT. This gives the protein CASRGTSGTDTQYF.

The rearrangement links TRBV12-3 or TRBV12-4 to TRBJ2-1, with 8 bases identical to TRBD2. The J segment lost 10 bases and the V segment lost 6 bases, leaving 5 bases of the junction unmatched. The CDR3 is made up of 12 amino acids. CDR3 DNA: TGTGCCAGCAGCTTGACTAGCGTGGAGCAGTTCTTC. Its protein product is CASSLTSVEQFF.

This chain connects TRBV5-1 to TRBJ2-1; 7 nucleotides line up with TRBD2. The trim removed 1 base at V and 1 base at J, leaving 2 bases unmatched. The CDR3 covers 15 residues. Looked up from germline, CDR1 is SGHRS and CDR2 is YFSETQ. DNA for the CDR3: TGCGCCAGCAGCTTGTCACTAGCGTCCTACAATGAGCAGTTCTTC. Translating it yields CASSLSLASYNEQFF.

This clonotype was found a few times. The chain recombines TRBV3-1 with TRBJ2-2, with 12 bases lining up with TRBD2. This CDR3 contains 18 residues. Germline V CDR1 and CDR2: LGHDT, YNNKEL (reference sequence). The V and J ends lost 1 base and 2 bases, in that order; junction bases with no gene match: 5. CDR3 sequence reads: CASSQGGLAGFNTGELFF. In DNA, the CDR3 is TGTGCCAGCAGCCAAGGTGGACTAGCGGGATTCAACACCGGGGAGCTGTTTTTT. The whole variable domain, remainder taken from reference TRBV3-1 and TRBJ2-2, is DTAVSQTPKYLVTQMGNDKSIKCEQNLGHDTMYWYKQDSKKFLKIMFSYNNKELIINETVPNRFSPKSPDKAHLNLHINSLELGDSAVYFCASSQGGLAGFNTGELFFGEGSRLTVL.

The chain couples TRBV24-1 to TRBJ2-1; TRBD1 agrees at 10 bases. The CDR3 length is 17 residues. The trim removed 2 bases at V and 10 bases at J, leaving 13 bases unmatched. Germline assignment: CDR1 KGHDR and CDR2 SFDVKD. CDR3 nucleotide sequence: TGTGCCACCAGTGATTGGGGGAGAAGACAGGGGGCCATGGAGCAGTTCTTC. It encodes CATSDWGRRQGAMEQFF.

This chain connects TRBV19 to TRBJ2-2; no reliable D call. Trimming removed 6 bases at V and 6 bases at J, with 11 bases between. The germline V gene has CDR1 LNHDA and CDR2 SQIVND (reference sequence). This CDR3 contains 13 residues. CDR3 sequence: CASSSALAGELFF. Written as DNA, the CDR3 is TGTGCCAGTAGCTCGGCCTTAGCCGGGGAGCTGTTTTTT.

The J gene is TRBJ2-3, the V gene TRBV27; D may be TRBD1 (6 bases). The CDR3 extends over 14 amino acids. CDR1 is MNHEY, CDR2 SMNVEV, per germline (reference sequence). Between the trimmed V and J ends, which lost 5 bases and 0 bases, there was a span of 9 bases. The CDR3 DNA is TGTGCCAGCAGTGGGGGCCCGAGCACAGATACGCAGTATTTT. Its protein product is CASSGGPSTDTQYF.

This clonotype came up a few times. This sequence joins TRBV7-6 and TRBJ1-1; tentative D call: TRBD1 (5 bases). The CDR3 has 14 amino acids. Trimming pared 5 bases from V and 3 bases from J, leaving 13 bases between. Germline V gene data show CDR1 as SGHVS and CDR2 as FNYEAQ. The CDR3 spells CASSAPGRDTEAFF. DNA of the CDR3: TGTGCCAGCAGCGCACCAGGGAGGGACACTGAAGCTTTCTTT.

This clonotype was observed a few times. CDR3 protein: CASSMGQGGPYEQYF. CDR3 coding DNA: TGTGCCAGCAGCATGGGACAGGGTGGTCCCTACGAGCAGTACTTC. The chain links TRBV7-6 to TRBJ2-7, with 9 bases matching TRBD1. V lost 5 bases and J lost 2; bases outside the gene matches: 7. The V gene's germline CDR1 is SGHVS and CDR2 FNYEAQ. This CDR3 spans 15 amino acids.

CDR3 bases: TGTGCCACCAGCCGGGAGGGGGAGGGCCCTTACGAGCAGTACTTC. It specifies CATSREGEGPYEQYF. The chain is built from TRBV12-3 or TRBV12-4 and TRBJ2-7, with 8 nucleotides matching TRBD2. V lost 10 bases to trimming and J lost 4 bases; unmatched junction nucleotides: 15. The CDR3 sequence is 15 residues long.

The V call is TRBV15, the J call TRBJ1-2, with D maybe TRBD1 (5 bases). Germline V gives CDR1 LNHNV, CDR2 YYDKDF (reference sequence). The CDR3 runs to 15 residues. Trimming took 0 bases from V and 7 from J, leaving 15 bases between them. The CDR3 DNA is TGTGCCACCAGCAGAGATCGGGGGTCAATATCTGGCTACACCTTC. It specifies CATSRDRGSISGYTF. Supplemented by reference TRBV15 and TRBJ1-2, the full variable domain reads DAMVIQNPRYQVTQFGKPVTLSCSQTLNHNVMYWYQQKSSQAPKLLFHYYDKDFNNEADTPDNFQSRRPNTSFCFLDIRSPGLGDTAMYLCATSRDRGSISGYTFGSGTRLTVV.